This passage covers 9 T cell receptor beta chains from one sample sequenced in a study of cytomegalovirus exposure and HLA in healthy donors. In the PCR, 60 Vbeta and 13 Jbeta primers were used. TCRdb's copy holds only in-frame clones and misses some; the assay was immunoSEQ multiplex PCR. Here the sample spans roughly 130,000 clones, about two thirds being singletons. What was sequenced was PBMCs. The receptors derive from a woman aged 60 to 75 in good health and CMV-seropositive.

In this sample, this clone turned up a few times. The chain links TRBV7-3 to TRBJ1-1; 10 bases line up with TRBD1. CDR1 is SGHTA and CDR2 is FQGTGA in the germline V gene. The CDR3 runs 13 residues. V lost 4 bases and J lost 9; bases outside the gene matches: 5. The CDR3 loop is CASSSGQGGKAFF. CDR3 nucleotide sequence: TGTGCCAGCAGCTCCGGACAGGGGGGTAAAGCTTTCTTT.

This chain links TRBV5-6 with TRBJ2-2, with D unclear. CDR3 size: 12 residues. The germline V and J ends were trimmed by 2 bases and 6 bases, with 5 bases remaining between them. Germline V gives CDR1 SGHDT, CDR2 YYEEEE. The DNA of the CDR3 is TGTGCCAGCAGCTTCGCGCCCGGGGAGCTGTTTTTT. It yields the protein CASSFAPGELFF.

The chain joins TRBV5-8 to TRBJ2-1; no reliable D call. CDR1 SGHTS and CDR2 YDEGEE come from the germline V gene. Trimming removed 4 bases from V and 3 bases from J, with 5 bases in between. There are 12 residues in the CDR3. CDR3 sequence: CASSLYYNEQFF. DNA for the CDR3: TGTGCCAGCAGCCTGTACTACAATGAGCAGTTCTTC. Complete variable domain (other parts from reference TRBV5-8 and TRBJ2-1): EAGVTQSPTHLIKTRGQQATLRCSPISGHTSVYWYQQALGLGLQFLLWYDEGEERNRGNFPPRFSGRQFPNYSSELNVNALELEDSALYLCASSLYYNEQFFGPGTRLTVL.

J is TRBJ2-5 and V is TRBV10-1, with TRBD2 as a possible D gene (6 bases). Germline V gene data show CDR1 as WNHNN and CDR2 as SYGVQD (reference sequence). V was cut by 0 bases and J by 4 bases, with 12 bases left in between. This CDR3 is 15 amino acids long. As DNA, the CDR3 is TGCGCCAGCAGTGAGTCTGGGATGGGGGGAGAGACCCAGTACTTC. Translation: CASSESGMGGETQYF.

This clone was recorded only once. The chain joins TRBV27 to TRBJ2-7; D possibly corresponds to TRBD1 (5 bases). CDR1 MNHEY and CDR2 SMNVEV come from the germline V gene (reference sequence). The CDR3 length is 14 residues. V was shortened by 2 bases and J by 5 bases, with 13 bases between the two germline ends. The CDR3: CASSLSPRVHEQYF. In DNA, the CDR3 is TGTGCCAGCAGTTTAAGTCCCAGGGTCCACGAGCAGTACTTC.

This clone has only one observation. The chain links TRBV6-1 to TRBJ2-1; 7 bases fit TRBD1. The V segment lost 3 bases and the J segment 5 bases; nucleotides outside the gene matches: 10. The CDR3 length is 16 residues. In germline, CDR1 is MNHNS, CDR2 SASEGT. The CDR3 here is CASSDEGQFTNNEQFF. Here the CDR3 DNA reads TGTGCCAGCAGTGATGAGGGACAGTTTACCAACAATGAGCAGTTCTTC.

This clone was recorded a few times. Here the CDR3 DNA reads TGTGCCATCTACTCTGGAAACACCATATATTTT. This encodes CAIYSGNTIYF. The V call is TRBV2, the J call TRBJ1-3; no reliable D call. Between the trimmed V and J ends, which lost 10 bases and 0 bases, there was a span of 4 bases. Germline assignment: CDR1 SNHLY and CDR2 FYNNEI. This CDR3 spans 11 amino acids. Looking up the rest from reference TRBV2 and TRBJ1-3 gives the full variable domain: EPEVTQTPSHQVTQMGQEVILRCVPISNHLYFYWYRQILGQKVEFLVSFYNNEISEKSEIFDDQFSVERPDGSNFTLKIRSTKLEDSAMYFCAIYSGNTIYFGEGSWLTVV.

This chain uses TRBV5-5 with TRBJ1-2; D uncertain. Trimming took 0 bases from V and 8 from J, leaving 5 bases between them. CDR1 and CDR2 (germline): SGHKS, YYEKEE (reference sequence). CDR3 size: 11 residues. CDR3 protein: CASSLEEGYTF. The CDR3 DNA reads as TGTGCCAGCAGCTTGGAAGAGGGCTACACCTTC.

This sequence joins TRBV19 and TRBJ2-7; a weak D match, TRBD1 (7 bases). The CDR3 totals 18 residues. Germline-derived CDR1 and CDR2 are LNHDA and SQIVND (reference sequence). Trimming removed 3 bases at V and 2 bases at J, with 23 bases between. The CDR3 DNA is TGTGCCAGTAGTATGGGGGGACAGACTCAAACCTTGGCCTACGAGCAGTACTTC. It is translated as CASSMGGQTQTLAYEQYF. The full variable domain, in which reference TRBV19 and TRBJ2-7 provide the parts outside the CDR3, is DGGITQSPKYLFRKEGQNVTLSCEQNLNHDAMYWYRQDPGQGLRLIYYSQIVNDFQKGDIAEGYSVSREKKESFPLTVTSAQKNPTAFYLCASSMGGQTQTLAYEQYFGPGTRLTVT.